The clone carrying this T cell receptor (beta chain) appeared a single time. The data are from a study of Ad26.COV2.S vaccination and SARS-CoV-2 variants. Trimming pared 6 bases from V and 3 bases from J, leaving 15 bases between. Germline-derived CDR1 and CDR2 are MNHEY and SVGAGI. This CDR3 region has 14 residues. Indicated treatment: roughly 19 received Ad26.COV2.S at low or high dose, single or two shots; five or six received placebo; per-sample allocation not given. Specimens were obtained on day 63 following the first vaccine or placebo injection. Assay: immunoSEQ multiplex PCR; the TCRdb copy retains only in-frame clones and omits some. The sample has about 680,000 clones; 70% to 90% are singletons.

The chain recombines TRBV6-5 with TRBJ2-7; no clear D. The receptor was derived from a person between 18 and 65 years old who received the Ad26.COV2.S COVID-19 vaccine or a placebo. The sequences come from peripheral blood, collected in a trial of Ad26.COV2.S vaccine versus placebo. CDR3 DNA sequence: TGTGCCAGCAGCCGGACCGAAGGGAACTACGAGCAGTACTTC. It is translated as CASSRTEGNYEQYF.